This T cell receptor beta chain was captured in a study of T cell repertoires in cytomegalovirus infection. In its sample, this clonotype was seen a few times. The antigen is not known. In TCRdb, the reads were re-called with MiXCR into one record per CDR3 protein. The repertoire holds around 430,000 distinct CDR3 sequences, with about 39% as singletons. Germline lookup yields CDR1 MGHRA and CDR2 YSYEKL. The CDR3 extends over 17 amino acids. V lost 0 bases to trimming and J lost 6 bases; unmatched junction nucleotides: 10. The receptor was derived from a human donor in good health (CMV status not recorded). Some clones in this sample may be carry-over from other donors' samples. The chain recombines TRBV4-1 with TRBJ2-1, with 8 nucleotides matching TRBD2. The sequencing used cultured PBMCs, collected from culture after CMV antigen stimulation. The CDR3 region is CASSQDPAGGSLNEQFF. The CDR3 DNA reads as TGCGCCAGCAGCCAAGATCCGGCGGGGGGATCTCTCAATGAGCAGTTCTTC.